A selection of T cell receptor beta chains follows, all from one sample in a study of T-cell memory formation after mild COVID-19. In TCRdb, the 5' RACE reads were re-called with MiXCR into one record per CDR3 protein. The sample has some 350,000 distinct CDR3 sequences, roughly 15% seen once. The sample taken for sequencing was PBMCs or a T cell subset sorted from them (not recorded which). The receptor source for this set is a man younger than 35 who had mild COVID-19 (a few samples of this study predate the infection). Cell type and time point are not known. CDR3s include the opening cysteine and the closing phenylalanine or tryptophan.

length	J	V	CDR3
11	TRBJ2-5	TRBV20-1	CSARVQETQYF
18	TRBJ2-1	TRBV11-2	CASSPAALAGGTYNEQFF
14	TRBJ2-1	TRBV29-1	CSVARGYLTNEQFF
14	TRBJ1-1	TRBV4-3	CASSQVGMKVEAFF
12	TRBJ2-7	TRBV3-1	CASSQGSDEQYF
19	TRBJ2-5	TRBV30	CAWKPRLAGGLLLQETQYF
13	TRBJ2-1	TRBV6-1	CASSEAVDYILFF
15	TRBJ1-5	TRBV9	CASSAGPAGNQPQHF
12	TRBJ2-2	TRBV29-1	CSVPGGTGELFF
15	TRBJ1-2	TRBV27	CASSPGQGGGYGYTF
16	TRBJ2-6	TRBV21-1	CASTDRVGAGANVLTF
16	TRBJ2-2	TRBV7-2	CASSLAVSSNTGELFF
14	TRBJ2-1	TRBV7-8	CASSGGAEYNEQFF
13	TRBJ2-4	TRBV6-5	CASSGQGKDIQYF
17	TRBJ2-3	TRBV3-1	CASSQDQAGPSTDTQYF
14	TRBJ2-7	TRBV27	CASGLQGATYEQYF
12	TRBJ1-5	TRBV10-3	CATQGAGQPQHF
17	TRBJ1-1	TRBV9	CASSVGTGEVRNTEAFF
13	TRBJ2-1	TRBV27	CASKGRGDNEQFF
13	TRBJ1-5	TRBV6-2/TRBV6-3	CASGNRGNQPQHF
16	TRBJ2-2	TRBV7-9	CASREGQGAIGGELFF